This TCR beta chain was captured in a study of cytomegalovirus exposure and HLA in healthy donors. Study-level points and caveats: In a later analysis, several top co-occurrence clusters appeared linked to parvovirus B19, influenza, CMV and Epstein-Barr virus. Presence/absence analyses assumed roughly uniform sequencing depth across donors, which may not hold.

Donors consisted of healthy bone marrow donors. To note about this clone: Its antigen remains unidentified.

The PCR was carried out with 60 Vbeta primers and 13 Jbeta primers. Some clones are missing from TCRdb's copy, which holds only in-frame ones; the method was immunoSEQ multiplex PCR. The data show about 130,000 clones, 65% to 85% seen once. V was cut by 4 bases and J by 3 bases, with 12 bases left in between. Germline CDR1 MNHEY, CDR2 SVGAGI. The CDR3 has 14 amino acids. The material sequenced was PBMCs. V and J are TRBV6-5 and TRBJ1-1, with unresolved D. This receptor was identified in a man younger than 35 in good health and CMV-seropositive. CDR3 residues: CASSSAVFDTEAFF. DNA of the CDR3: TGTGCCAGCAGTTCGGCGGTTTTTGACACTGAAGCTTTCTTT.